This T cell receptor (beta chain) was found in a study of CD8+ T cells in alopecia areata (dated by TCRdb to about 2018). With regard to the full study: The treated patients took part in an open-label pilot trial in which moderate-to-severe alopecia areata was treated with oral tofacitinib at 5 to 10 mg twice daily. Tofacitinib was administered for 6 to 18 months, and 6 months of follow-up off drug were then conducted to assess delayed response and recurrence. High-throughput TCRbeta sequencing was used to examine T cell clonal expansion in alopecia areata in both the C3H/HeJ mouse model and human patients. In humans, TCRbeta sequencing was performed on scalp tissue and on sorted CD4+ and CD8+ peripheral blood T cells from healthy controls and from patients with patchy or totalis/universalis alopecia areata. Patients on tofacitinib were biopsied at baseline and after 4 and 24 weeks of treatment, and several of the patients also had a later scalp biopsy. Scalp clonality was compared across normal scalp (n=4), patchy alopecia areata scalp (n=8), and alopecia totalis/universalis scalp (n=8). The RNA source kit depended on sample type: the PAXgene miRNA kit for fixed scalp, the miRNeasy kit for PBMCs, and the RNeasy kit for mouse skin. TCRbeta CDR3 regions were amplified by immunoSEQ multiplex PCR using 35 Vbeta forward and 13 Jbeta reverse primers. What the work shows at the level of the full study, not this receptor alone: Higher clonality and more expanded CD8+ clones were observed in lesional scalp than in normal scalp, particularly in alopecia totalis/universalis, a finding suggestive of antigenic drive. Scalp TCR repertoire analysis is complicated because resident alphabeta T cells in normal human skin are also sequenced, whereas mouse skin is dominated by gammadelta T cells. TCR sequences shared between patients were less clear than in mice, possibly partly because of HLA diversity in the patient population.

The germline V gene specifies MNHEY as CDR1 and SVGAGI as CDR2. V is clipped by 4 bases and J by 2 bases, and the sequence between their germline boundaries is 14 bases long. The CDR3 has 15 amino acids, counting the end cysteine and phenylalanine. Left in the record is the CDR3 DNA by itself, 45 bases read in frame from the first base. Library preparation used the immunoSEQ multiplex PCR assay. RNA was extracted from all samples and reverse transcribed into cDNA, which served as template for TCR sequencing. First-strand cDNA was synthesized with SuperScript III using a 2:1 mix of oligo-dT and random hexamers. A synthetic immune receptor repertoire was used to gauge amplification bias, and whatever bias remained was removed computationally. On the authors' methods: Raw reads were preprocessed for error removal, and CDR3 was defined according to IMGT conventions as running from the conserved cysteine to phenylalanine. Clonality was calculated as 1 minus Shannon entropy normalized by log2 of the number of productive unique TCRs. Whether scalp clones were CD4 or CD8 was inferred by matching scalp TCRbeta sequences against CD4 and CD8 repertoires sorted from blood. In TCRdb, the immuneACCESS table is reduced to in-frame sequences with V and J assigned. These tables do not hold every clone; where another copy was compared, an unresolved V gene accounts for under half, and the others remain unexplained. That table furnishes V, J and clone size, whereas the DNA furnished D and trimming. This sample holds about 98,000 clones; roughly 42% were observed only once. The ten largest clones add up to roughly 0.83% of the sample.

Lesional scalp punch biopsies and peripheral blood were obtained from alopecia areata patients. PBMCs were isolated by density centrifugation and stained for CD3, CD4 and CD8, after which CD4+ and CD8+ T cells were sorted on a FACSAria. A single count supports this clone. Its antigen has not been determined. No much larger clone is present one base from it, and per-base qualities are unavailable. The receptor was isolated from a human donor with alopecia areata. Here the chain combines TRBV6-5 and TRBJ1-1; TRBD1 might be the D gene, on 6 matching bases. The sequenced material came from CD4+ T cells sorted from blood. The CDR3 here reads CASSSDRNGNTEAFF. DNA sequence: TGTGCCAGCAGTTCCGACAGGAACGGAAACACTGAAGCTTTCTTT.